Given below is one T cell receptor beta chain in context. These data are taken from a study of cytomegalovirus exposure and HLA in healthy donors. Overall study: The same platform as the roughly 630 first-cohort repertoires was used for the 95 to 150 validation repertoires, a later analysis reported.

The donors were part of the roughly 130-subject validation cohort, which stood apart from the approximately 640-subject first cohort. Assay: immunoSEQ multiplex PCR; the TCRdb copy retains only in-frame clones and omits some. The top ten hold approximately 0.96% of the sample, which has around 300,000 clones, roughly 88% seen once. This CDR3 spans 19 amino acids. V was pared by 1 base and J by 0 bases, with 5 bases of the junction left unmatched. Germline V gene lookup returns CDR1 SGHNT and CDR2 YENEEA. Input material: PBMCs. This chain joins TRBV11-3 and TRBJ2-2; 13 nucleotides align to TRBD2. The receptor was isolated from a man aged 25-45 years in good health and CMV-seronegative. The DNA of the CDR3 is TGTGCCAGCAGCTTAGGACTAGCGGGGGGTCCCACGAACACCGGGGAGCTGTTTTTT. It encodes CASSLGLAGGPTNTGELFF.